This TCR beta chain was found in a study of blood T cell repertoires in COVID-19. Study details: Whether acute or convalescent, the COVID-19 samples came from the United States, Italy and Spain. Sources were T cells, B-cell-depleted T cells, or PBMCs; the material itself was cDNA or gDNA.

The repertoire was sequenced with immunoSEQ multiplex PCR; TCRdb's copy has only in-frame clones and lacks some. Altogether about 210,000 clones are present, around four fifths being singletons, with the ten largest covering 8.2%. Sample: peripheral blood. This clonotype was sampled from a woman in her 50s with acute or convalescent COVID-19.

CDR3 DNA: TGTGCCAGCAGTTCTCCGAGGACAGGGTCCCATGAAAAACTGTTTTTT. Its protein is CASSSPRTGSHEKLFF. The chain is built from TRBV6-5 and TRBJ1-4; 8 bases are a match to TRBD1. The germline CDR1 and CDR2 sequences are MNHEY and SVGAGI. This CDR3 comprises 16 residues. The V gene end was trimmed by 4 bases and the J gene end by 6 bases; junction bases not matched to a gene: 10.